This T cell receptor (beta chain) was captured by sequencing in a study of identical twins. Whole-study findings and limits: Among monozygotic twins, out-of-frame TCR alpha sharing exceeded what models predicted.

The CDR3 extends over 13 amino acids. Germline CDR1 is MNHEY and CDR2 is SMNVEV (reference sequence). J gave up 7 bases and V 9 bases, and 11 bases lay outside the gene matches. In the case of this clonotype: What it binds is unknown.

All donors were healthy Caucasians. MiXCR, run by TCRdb on the 5' RACE reads, gives a single entry per CDR3 protein. Altogether 350,000 to 500,000 distinct CDR3 sequences are present, under 20% being singletons, with the ten largest covering around 12%. Material: naive T cells sorted from blood. The source of this sequence is a man aged 50-60 years in good health. The V gene is TRBV27, the J gene TRBJ2-7, with 8 positions matching TRBD1. CDR3 sequence: CASSRAGGGEQYF. CDR3 coding DNA: TGTGCCAGTTCCCGGGCAGGGGGCGGGGAGCAGTACTTC.